This TCR beta chain came from a study of T cells in localized non-small cell lung cancer. Regarding the study as a whole: Appearances in adjacent lung were noted for a median approximately 50 of the top 100 tumor clones. T cell clonality was highest in uninvolved adjacent lung, above tumor.

Libraries were prepared by immunoSEQ multiplex PCR; TCRdb keeps only in-frame clonotypes and omits some of them. This table holds approximately 76,000 clones, 75% to 85% found once. Comment on this clone: What it binds is not known.

In germline, CDR1 is MNHEY, CDR2 SVGAGI. This CDR3 is built from 15 residues. The junction had 9 bases not matched to a gene; V was cut back by 6 bases and J by 4 bases. J is TRBJ2-3 and V is TRBV6-5; 8 positions agree with TRBD1. This TCR was sampled from a female donor at least 60 years old with stage I lung adenocarcinoma. Sequences were derived from peripheral blood, sampled before any cancer treatment. This CDR3 is CASRWTGKVADTQYF. CDR3 in DNA: TGTGCCAGCAGGTGGACAGGGAAGGTAGCAGATACGCAGTATTTT.